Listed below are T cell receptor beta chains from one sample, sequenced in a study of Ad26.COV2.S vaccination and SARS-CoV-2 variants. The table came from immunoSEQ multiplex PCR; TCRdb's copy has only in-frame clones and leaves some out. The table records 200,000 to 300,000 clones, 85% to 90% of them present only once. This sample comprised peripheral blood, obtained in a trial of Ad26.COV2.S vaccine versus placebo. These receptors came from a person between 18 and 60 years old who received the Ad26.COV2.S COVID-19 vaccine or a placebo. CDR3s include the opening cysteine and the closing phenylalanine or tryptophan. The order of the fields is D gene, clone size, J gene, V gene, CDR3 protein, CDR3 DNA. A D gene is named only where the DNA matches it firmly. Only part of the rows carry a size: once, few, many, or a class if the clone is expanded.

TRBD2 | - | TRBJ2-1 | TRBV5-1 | CASSLAGAGGGNEQFF | TGCGCCAGCAGCTTGGCCGGAGCGGGGGGTGGGAATGAGCAGTTCTTC
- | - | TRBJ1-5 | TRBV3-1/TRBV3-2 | CASSQVLGGQPQHF | TGTGCCAGCAGCCAAGTGCTGGGGGGCCAGCCCCAGCATTTT
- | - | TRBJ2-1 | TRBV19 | CASHFTGAGFDEQFF | TGTGCCAGCCATTTCACGGGAGCCGGATTCGATGAGCAGTTCTTC
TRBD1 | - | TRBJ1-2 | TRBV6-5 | CASRRGQGARGYTF | TGTGCCAGCAGACGCGGACAGGGGGCACGAGGCTACACCTTC
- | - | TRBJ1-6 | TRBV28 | CASNPLTDSYNSPLHF | TGTGCCAGCAATCCATTGACGGACTCCTATAATTCACCCCTCCACTTT
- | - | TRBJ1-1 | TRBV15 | CATSRDRWGDTEAFF | TGTGCCACCAGCAGAGATCGGTGGGGGGACACTGAAGCTTTCTTT
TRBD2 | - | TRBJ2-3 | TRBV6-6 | CASSPTSGGWSGTDTQYF | TGTGCCAGCAGTCCAACTAGCGGGGGATGGTCGGGGACAGATACGCAGTATTTT
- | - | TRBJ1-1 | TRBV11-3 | CASSPGQGRGTEAFF | TGTGCCAGCAGCCCTGGTCAGGGGAGGGGAACTGAAGCTTTCTTT
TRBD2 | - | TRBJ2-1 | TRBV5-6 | CASSFLAGGVNEQFF | TGTGCCAGCAGCTTCCTAGCGGGAGGGGTCAATGAGCAGTTCTTC
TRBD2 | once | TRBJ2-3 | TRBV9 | CASSLTSGRGGGDTQYF | TGTGCCAGCAGCCTGACTAGCGGGAGAGGGGGAGGAGATACGCAGTATTTT
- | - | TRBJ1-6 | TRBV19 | CASSGLRTPLHF | TGTGCCAGTAGTGGACTCCGTACACCCCTCCACTTT
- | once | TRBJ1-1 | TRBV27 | CASSLWVGSVRNQAFF | TGTGCCAGCAGTTTATGGGTCGGGAGCGTCCGTAATCAAGCTTTCTTT
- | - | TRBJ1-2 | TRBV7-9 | CASSPRTYGGYTF | TGTGCCAGCAGCCCCCGGACATATGGTGGCTACACCTTC
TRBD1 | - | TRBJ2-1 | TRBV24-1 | CATSDSRQGMFF | TGTGCCACCAGTGATAGTCGACAGGGGATGTTCTTC
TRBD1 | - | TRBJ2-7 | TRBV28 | CASTRQGAYEQYF | TGTGCCAGTACCAGGCAGGGGGCTTACGAGCAGTACTTC
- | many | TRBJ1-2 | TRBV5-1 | CASSLDRSGYTF | TGCGCCAGCAGCTTGGACAGGTCTGGCTACACCTTC
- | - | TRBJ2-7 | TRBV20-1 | CSASRADEQYF | TGCAGTGCATCCCGCGCCGACGAGCAGTACTTC
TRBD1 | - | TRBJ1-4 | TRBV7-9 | CASSADQGANEKLFF | TGTGCCAGCAGCGCAGACCAGGGGGCTAATGAAAAACTGTTTTTT
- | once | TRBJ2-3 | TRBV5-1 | CASSLEGGNPDTQYF | TGCGCCAGCAGCTTGGAGGGCGGGAACCCAGATACGCAGTATTTT
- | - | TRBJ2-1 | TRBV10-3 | CAISESSSYNEQFF | TGTGCCATCAGTGAATCGAGCTCCTACAATGAGCAGTTCTTC
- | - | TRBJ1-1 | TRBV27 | CASSSGRMNTEAFF | TGTGCCAGCAGTTCGGGACGGATGAACACTGAAGCTTTCTTT
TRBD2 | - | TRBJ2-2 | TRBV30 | CAWSTPGTSGIANTGELFF | TGTGCCTGGAGTACTCCCGGGACTAGCGGAATAGCGAACACCGGGGAGCTGTTTTTT
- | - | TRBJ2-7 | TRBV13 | CASSAPARTDSYEQYF | TGTGCCAGCAGCGCCCCCGCGAGGACTGATTCCTACGAGCAGTACTTC
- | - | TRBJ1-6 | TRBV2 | CASSSTTANNSPLHF | TGTGCCAGCAGTTCCACGACGGCAAATAATTCACCCCTCCACTTT
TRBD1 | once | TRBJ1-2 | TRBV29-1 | CSVGQDDYGYTF | TGCAGCGTCGGACAGGACGATTATGGCTACACCTTC
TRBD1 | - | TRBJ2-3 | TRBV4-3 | CASSQTRTGGFTDTQYF | TGCGCCAGCAGCCAAACAAGGACAGGGGGGTTCACAGATACGCAGTATTTT
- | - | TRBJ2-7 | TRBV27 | CASSSDIGYYEQYF | TGTGCCAGCAGCTCGGACATAGGATACTACGAGCAGTACTTC
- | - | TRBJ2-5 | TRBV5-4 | CASSPGRQETQYF | TGTGCCAGCAGCCCGGGACGGCAAGAGACCCAGTACTTC
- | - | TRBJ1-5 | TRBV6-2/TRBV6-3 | CASSYSTGQPQHF | TGTGCCAGCAGTTACTCGACAGGACAGCCCCAGCATTTT
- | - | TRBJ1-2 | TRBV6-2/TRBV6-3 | CASSYRGQGVLEDGYTF | TGTGCCAGCAGTTACCGGGGACAAGGGGTACTGGAGGATGGCTACACCTTC
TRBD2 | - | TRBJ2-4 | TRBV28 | CASSVHPGGVAKNIQYF | TGTGCCAGCAGCGTCCATCCGGGGGGAGTAGCCAAAAACATTCAGTACTTC
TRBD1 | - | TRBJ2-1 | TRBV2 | CASIGDSSYNEQFF | TGTGCCAGCATCGGGGACAGCTCCTACAATGAGCAGTTCTTC
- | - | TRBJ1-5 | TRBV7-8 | CASSFQPRGDSNQPQHF | TGTGCCAGCAGCTTCCAGCCTCGGGGTGATAGCAATCAGCCCCAGCATTTT
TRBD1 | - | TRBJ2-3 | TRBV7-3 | CASSSTGTGFTDTQYF | TGTGCCAGCAGCTCCACCGGGACAGGGTTCACAGATACGCAGTATTTT
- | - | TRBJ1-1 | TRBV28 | CASSRGRGLSTEAFF | TGTGCCAGCAGTCGGGGGCGGGGGTTGAGTACTGAAGCTTTCTTT
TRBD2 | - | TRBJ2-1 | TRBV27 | CASSLPLAGGIYNEQFF | TGTGCCAGCAGTTTACCCCTAGCGGGAGGAATTTACAATGAGCAGTTCTTC
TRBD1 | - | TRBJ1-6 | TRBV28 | CAGRTGSSYNSPLHF | TGTGCCGGCAGGACAGGGAGCTCCTATAATTCACCCCTCCACTTT
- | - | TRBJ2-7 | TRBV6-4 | CASSGVRDGYEQYF | TGTGCCAGCAGTGGGGTGAGGGACGGCTACGAGCAGTACTTC
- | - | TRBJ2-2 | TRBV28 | CASIRGNTGELFF | TGTGCCAGCATCAGGGGAAACACCGGGGAGCTGTTTTTT
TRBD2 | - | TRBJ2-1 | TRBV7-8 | CASRTSLWGSGRDEQFF | TGTGCCAGCAGGACCAGCCTATGGGGTAGCGGGAGGGATGAGCAGTTCTTC
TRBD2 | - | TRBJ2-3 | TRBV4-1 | CARSQDRGGGAGTQYF | TGCGCCCGCAGCCAAGATCGGGGCGGGGGGGCCGGTACGCAGTATTTT
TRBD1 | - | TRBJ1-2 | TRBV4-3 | CASRGTGGMDGYTF | TGCGCCAGCAGGGGAACAGGGGGAATGGATGGCTACACCTTC
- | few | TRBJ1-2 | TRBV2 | CASSEVTAVRNTF | TGTGCCAGCAGTGAAGTGACGGCTGTGAGGAACACCTTC
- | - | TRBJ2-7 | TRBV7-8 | CASSREVGGSYEQYF | TGTGCCAGCAGCCGAGAGGTAGGGGGCTCCTACGAGCAGTACTTC
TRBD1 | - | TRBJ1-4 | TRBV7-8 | CASSITTGQGNEKLFF | TGTGCCAGCAGCATTACAACGGGACAGGGTAATGAAAAACTGTTTTTT
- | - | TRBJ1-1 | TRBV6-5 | CASRVRVNTEAFF | TGTGCCAGCAGGGTTAGAGTGAACACTGAAGCTTTCTTT
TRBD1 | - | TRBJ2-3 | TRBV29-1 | CSVAGVQGLATDTQYF | TGCAGCGTGGCCGGGGTACAGGGGCTGGCCACAGATACGCAGTATTTT
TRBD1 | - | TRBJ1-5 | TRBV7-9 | CASSQGDRGPNQPQHF | TGTGCCAGCAGCCAAGGGGACAGGGGGCCGAATCAGCCCCAGCATTTT
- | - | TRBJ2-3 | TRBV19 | CASSIRGGDDTQYF | TGTGCCAGTAGTATTCGGGGAGGCGACGATACGCAGTATTTT
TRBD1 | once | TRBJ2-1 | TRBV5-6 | CASSLQGAQGNEQFF | TGTGCCAGCAGCTTGCAGGGGGCGCAGGGGAATGAGCAGTTCTTC
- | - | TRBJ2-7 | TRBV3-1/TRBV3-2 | CASSQDPSYEQYF | TGTGCCAGCAGCCAAGATCCGAGCTACGAGCAGTACTTC
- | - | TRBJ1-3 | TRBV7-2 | CASSPTDLLASGNTIYF | TGTGCCAGCAGCCCAACAGATCTTTTGGCCTCTGGAAACACCATATATTTT
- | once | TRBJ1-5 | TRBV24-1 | CATSGGFNQPQHF | TGTGCCACCAGTGGGGGATTCAATCAGCCCCAGCATTTT
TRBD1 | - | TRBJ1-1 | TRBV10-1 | CATQNDRVKANTEAFF | TGCGCCACCCAGAACGACAGGGTGAAGGCGAACACTGAAGCTTTCTTT
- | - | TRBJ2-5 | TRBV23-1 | CASSHEETQYF | TGCGCCAGCAGTCACGAAGAGACCCAGTACTTC
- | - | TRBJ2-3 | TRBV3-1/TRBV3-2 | CASSQERGGSTDTQYF | TGTGCCAGCAGCCAAGAGAGGGGCGGGAGCACAGATACGCAGTATTTT
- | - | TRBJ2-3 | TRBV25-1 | CASGLRTRGIYF | TGTGCCAGCGGCCTGAGGACCAGAGGGATCTATTTT
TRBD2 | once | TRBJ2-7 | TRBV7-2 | CASSLASGLAGQVLRGQYF | TGTGCCAGCAGCTTAGCGAGCGGACTAGCGGGCCAGGTGCTACGAGGGCAGTACTTC
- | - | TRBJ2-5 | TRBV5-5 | CASSLGGVQETQYF | TGTGCCAGCAGCTTGGGGGGAGTTCAAGAGACCCAGTACTTC